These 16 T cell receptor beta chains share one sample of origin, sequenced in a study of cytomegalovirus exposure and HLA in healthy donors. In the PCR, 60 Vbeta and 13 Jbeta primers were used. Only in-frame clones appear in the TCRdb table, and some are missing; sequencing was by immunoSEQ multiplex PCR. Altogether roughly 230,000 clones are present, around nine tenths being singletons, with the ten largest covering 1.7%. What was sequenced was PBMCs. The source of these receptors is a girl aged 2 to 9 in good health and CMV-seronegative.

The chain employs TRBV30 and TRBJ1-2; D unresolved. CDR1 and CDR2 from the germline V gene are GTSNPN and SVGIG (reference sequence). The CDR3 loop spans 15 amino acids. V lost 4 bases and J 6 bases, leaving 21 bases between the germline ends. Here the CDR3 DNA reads TGTGCCTGGATGGGCTGGGGATTCCGGGAGGATGGCTACACCTTC. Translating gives CAWMGWGFREDGYTF.

The CDR3 protein is CASSAGGQLENIQYF. Here the CDR3 DNA reads TGCGCCAGCAGCGCGGGGGGACAGCTAGAAAACATTCAGTACTTC. The chain combines TRBV5-1 with TRBJ2-4; D perhaps matches TRBD2 (8 bases). Trimming cost V 4 bases and J 5 bases, with 16 bases left between them. This CDR3 spans 15 amino acids. Germline V gene lookup returns CDR1 SGHRS and CDR2 YFSETQ.

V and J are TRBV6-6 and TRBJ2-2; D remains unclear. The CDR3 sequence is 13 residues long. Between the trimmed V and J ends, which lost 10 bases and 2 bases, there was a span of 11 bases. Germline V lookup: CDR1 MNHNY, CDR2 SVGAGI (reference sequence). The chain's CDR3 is CATPYRNTGELFF. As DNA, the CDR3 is TGTGCCACTCCTTACAGAAACACCGGGGAGCTGTTTTTT.

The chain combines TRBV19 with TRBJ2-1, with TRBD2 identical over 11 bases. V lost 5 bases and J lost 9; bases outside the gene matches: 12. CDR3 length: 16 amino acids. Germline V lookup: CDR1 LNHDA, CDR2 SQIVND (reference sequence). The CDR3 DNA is TGTGCCAGTAGTGCAACTAGCGGGGGCCGTTATGTTGAGCAGTTCTTC. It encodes CASSATSGGRYVEQFF.

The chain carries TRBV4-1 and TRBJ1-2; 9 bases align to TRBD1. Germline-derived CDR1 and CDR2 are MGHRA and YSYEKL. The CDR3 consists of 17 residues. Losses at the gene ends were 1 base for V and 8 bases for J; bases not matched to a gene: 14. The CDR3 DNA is TGCGCCAGCAGCCAAGCGGGACAGGGACGGGTTGTGGAAGGCTACACCTTC. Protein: CASSQAGQGRVVEGYTF.

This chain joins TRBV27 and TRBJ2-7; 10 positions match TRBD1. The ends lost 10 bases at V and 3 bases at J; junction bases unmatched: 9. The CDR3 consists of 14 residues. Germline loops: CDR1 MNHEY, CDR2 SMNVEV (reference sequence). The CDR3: CAILPGQGNYEQYF. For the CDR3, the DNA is TGTGCCATCCTACCGGGACAGGGGAACTACGAGCAGTACTTC.

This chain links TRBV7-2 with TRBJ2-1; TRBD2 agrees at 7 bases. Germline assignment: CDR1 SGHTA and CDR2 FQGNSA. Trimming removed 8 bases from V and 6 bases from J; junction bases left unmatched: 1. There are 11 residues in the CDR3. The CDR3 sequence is CASGGGNEQFF. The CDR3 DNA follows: TGTGCCAGCGGGGGGGGCAATGAGCAGTTCTTC.

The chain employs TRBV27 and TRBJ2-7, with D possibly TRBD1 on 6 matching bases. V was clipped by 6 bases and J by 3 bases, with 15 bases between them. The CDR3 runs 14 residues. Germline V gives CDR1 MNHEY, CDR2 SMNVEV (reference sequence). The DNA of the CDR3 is TGTGCCAGCAGCCTTGGCAGGGGCTTCTACGAGCAGTACTTC. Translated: CASSLGRGFYEQYF.

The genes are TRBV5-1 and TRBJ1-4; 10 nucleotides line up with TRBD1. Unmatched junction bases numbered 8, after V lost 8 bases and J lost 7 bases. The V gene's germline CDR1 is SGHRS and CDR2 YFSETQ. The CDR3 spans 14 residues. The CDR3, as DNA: TGCGCCAGTAGCACAGGACAGGGGGTTGAAAAACTGTTTTTT. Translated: CASSTGQGVEKLFF.

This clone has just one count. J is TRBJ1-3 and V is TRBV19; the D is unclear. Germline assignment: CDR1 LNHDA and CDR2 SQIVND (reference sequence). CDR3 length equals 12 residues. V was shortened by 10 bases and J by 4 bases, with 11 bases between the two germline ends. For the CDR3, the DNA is TGTGCCACCGACTCGGGAGGAAACACCATATATTTT. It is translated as CATDSGGNTIYF. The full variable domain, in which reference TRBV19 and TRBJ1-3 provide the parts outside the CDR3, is DGGITQSPKYLFRKEGQNVTLSCEQNLNHDAMYWYRQDPGQGLRLIYYSQIVNDFQKGDIAEGYSVSREKKESFPLTVTSAQKNPTAFYLCATDSGGNTIYFGEGSWLTVV.

Here the CDR3 reads CASSAKDRSSGNTIYF. The CDR3 DNA follows: TGTGCCAGCAGCGCAAAGGACAGAAGCTCTGGAAACACCATATATTTT. The chain recombines TRBV7-9 with TRBJ1-3; maybe TRBD1 (6 bases). From germline, CDR1 is SEHNR and CDR2 FQNEAQ (reference sequence). Trimming cost V 5 bases and J 0 bases, with 14 bases left between them. The CDR3 runs to 16 residues.

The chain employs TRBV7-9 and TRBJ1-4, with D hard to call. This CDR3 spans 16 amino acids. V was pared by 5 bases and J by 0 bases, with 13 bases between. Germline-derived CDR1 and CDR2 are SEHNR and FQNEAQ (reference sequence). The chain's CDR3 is CASSPTGSSTNEKLFF. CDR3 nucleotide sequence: TGTGCCAGCAGCCCTACCGGGTCTTCAACTAATGAAAAACTGTTTTTT.

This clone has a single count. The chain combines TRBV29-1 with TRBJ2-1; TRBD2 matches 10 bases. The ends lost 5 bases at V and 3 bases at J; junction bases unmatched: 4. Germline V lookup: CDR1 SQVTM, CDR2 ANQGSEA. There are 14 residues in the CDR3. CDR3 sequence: CSVTGTSDYNEQFF. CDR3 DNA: TGCAGCGTTACCGGGACTAGCGACTACAATGAGCAGTTCTTC.

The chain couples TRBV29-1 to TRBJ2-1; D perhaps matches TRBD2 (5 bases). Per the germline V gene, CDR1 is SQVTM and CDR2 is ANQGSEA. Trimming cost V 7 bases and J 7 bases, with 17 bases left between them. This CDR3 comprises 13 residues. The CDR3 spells CSGLVEPGNEQFF. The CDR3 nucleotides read TGCAGCGGCCTAGTGGAGCCGGGGAATGAGCAGTTCTTC.

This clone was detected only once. The CDR3: CASSQDPPLAGDYEQFF. The CDR3 region has the DNA TGTGCCAGCAGCCAAGACCCCCCGCTAGCGGGAGATTATGAGCAGTTCTTC. The chain couples TRBV4-2 to TRBJ2-1, with 10 bases identical to TRBD2. The V segment lost 0 bases and the J segment 8 bases; nucleotides outside the gene matches: 10. Germline CDR1 LGHNA, CDR2 YNFKEQ. There are 17 residues in the CDR3.

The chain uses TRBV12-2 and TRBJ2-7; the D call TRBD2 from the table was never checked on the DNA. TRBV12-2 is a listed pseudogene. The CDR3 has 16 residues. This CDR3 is CASRLGLAESSYEQYF. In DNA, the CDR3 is TGTGCAAGTCGCTTAGGACTAGCGGAGAGCTCCTACGAGCAGTACTTC.